The clone carrying this TCR beta chain has only one observation. The protocol was immunoSEQ multiplex PCR, while the TCRdb copy is restricted to in-frame clones and leaves out a portion. This sample yields roughly 56,000 clones, of which 82% are seen a single time; around 0.38% belongs to the top ten. This sample is drawn from a study of memory CD4+ T cells and cytomegalovirus serostatus. Single viable CD3+CD4+CD8-CD45RO+ cells were sorted as the memory CD4+ T cells. CDR3 length: 15 amino acids. Per the germline V gene, CDR1 is MDHEN and CDR2 is SYDVKM. Trimming cost V 4 bases and J 2 bases; bases outside gene matches: 8.

The gene calls are TRBV28 and TRBJ2-7, with 7 bases that match TRBD1. The sequence was collected from an adult in good health and CMV-seronegative. The sample consisted of memory CD4+ T cells from blood. Here the CDR3 DNA reads TGTGCCAGCAGTTCACTAGGGACAGCAGCCTACGAGCAGTACTTC. Protein: CASSSLGTAAYEQYF.